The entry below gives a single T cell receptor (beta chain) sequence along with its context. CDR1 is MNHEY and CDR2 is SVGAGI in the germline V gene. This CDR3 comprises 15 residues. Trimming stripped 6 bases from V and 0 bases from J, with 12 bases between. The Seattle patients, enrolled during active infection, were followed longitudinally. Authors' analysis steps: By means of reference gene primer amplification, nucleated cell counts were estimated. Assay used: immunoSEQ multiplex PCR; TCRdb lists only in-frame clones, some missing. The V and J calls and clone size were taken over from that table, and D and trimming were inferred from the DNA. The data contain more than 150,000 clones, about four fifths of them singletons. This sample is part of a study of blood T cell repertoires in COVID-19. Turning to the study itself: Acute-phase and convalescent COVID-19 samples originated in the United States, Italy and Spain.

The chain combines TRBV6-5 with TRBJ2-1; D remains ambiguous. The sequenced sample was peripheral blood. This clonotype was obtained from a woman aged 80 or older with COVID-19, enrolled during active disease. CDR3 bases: TGTGCCAGCAGCCGATTCTCTAGCTCCTACAATGAGCAGTTCTTC. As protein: CASSRFSSSYNEQFF.